A selection of T cell receptor beta chains follows, all from one sample in a study of cytomegalovirus exposure and HLA in healthy donors. The repertoire was sequenced with immunoSEQ multiplex PCR; TCRdb's copy has only in-frame clones and lacks some. This repertoire shows some 120,000 clones, about 80% found once; its top ten account for around 2.5%. Sequenced: PBMCs. These TCRs come from a man aged 25 to 45 in good health and CMV-seronegative. CDR3s include the opening cysteine and the closing phenylalanine or tryptophan. D genes are given only for firm matches. The size of a clone is reported for some rows only, either as once, few or many, or as a class for expanded clones.

j_gene	v_gene	abundance	d_gene	CDR3nt	CDR3aa
TRBJ2-1	TRBV4-2	few	NA	TGTGCCAGCAGCCAAGATGGAGCGGCGTTTAAGTTCTTC	CASSQDGAAFKFF
TRBJ2-1	TRBV11-3	NA	TRBD1	TGTGCCAGCACCCGGGACAGGGGGTTTCTGGCCTACAATGAGCAGTTCTTC	CASTRDRGFLAYNEQFF
TRBJ1-5	TRBV4-1	NA	TRBD1	TGCGCCAGCAGCCAGGGGGACAGGGGGCGAGTTTTGGGTCAGCCCCAGCATTTT	CASSQGDRGRVLGQPQHF
TRBJ2-7	TRBV18	NA	NA	TGTGCCAGCTCACCACCACAGGCCTACGAGCAGTACTTC	CASSPPQAYEQYF
TRBJ1-1	TRBV6-1	few	TRBD1	TGTGCCAGCAGCCTATACAGGGGCACTGAAGCTTTCTTT	CASSLYRGTEAFF
TRBJ1-1	TRBV7-9	NA	NA	TGTGCCAGCAGCTCTACGAGCGAGGGCTGGCAGAACGCTGAAGCTTTCTTT	CASSSTSEGWQNAEAFF
TRBJ2-7	TRBV5-6	few	TRBD2	TGTGCCAGCAGAACACTAGCGGGAGATTTCGGCGAGCAGTACTTC	CASRTLAGDFGEQYF
TRBJ1-4	TRBV30	NA	TRBD1	TGTGCCTGGAGTTCGGACAGGGGGAGTATTTCTAATGAAAAACTGTTTTTT	CAWSSDRGSISNEKLFF
TRBJ2-7	TRBV12-5	few	TRBD1	TGTGCTAGTGGCCCTTCTAGGACAGGGGAGACATTTGCCCCCGTGCACGAGCAGTACTTC	CASGPSRTGETFAPVHEQYF
TRBJ2-2	TRBV7-2	NA	NA	TGTGCCAGCAGCTTCATGCAGGAAGGAACCGGGGAGCTGTTTTTT	CASSFMQEGTGELFF
TRBJ1-1	TRBV7-9	NA	TRBD1	TGTGCCAGCAGCGAGACAGGGGGCAGAACTGAAGCTTTCTTT	CASSETGGRTEAFF
TRBJ1-5	TRBV11-3	once	TRBD1	TGTGCCAGCAGCTTAGTATACAGGGGCCTTCGTAGCAATCAGCCCCAGCATTTT	CASSLVYRGLRSNQPQHF
TRBJ2-2	TRBV28	NA	TRBD1	TGTGCCAGCAGTTTACATCCGGGACAGGGGGCCGGGGAGCTGTTTTTT	CASSLHPGQGAGELFF